This T cell receptor (beta chain) was observed in a study of resident and recirculating memory T cells in vitiligo. Generated by immunoSEQ multiplex PCR, the TCRdb table keeps only in-frame clones and is missing some. This table has 72,000 or so clones, roughly nine tenths appearing once. The CDR3 extends over 14 amino acids. The trim removed 0 bases at V and 8 bases at J, leaving 5 bases unmatched. The germline V gene encodes CDR1 SGHRS and CDR2 YFSETQ. As regards this clone: Antigen unknown.

Study-wide findings and caveats: TCR sequences were not conserved across biopsy sites or patients.

No change in lesions over the prior 6 months defined stable disease. The chain is built from TRBV5-1 and TRBJ2-1; 7 bases agree with TRBD1. Sequences were obtained from blood. This sequence was found in a male donor with vitiligo. The CDR3 DNA reads as TGCGCCAGCAGCTTGGAAGGGGGCGAGGATGAGCAGTTCTTC. It is translated as CASSLEGGEDEQFF.